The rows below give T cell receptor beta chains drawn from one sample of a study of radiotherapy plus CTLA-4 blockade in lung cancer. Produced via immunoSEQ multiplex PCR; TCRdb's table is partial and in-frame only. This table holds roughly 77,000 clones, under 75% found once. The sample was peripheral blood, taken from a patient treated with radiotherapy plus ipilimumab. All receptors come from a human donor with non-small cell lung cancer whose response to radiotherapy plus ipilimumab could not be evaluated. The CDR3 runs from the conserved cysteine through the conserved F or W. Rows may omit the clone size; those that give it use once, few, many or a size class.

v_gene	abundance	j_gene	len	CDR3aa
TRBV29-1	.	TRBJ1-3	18	CSVEVWRGGQKGENTIYF
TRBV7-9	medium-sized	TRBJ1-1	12	CASSRSGREAFF
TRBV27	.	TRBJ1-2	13	CASRITGGDGYTF
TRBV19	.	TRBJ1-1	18	CASNPTRDRDRMNTEAFF
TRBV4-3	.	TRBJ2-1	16	CASSQMLAGGYNEQFF
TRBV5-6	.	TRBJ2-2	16	CASSYDRGANTGELFF
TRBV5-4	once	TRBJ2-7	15	CASSSLRRGRYEQYF
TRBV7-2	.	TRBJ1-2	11	CASSLSRGYTF
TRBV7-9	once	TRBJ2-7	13	CASSGQGGNEQYF
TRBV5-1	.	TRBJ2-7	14	CASSPMGGLDEQYF
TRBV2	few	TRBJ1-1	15	CASSASTALITEAFF
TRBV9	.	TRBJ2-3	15	CASDRAGGPTDTQYF
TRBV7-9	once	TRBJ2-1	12	CASEGRADEQFF
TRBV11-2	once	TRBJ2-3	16	CASISQGADSTDTQYF
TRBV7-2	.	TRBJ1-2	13	CASSAGQLYGYTF
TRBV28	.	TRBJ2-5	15	CASTGLARGKETQYF